This T cell receptor (beta chain) comes out of a study of T-cell reconstitution after alpha-beta-depleted transplantation in children. Study-level findings and limits: Once a year had passed after transplant, T-cell counts and diversity came mostly from newly produced T cells. The study reportedly traced alpha-beta T cells about two months after transplant to several hundred expanded graft clones. Surviving recipient T cells and thymic progenitors produced the high day-60 TCRbeta diversity seen in some patients.

Germline V gives CDR1 SGDLS, CDR2 YYNGEE. CDR3 length equals 14 residues. Deletions cut 4 bases from V and 4 bases from J, with 13 bases between. TCRbeta library construction was performed incorporating unique molecular identifiers. TCRdb called the PCR reads again in MiXCR, with one record for every CDR3 protein. The sample gives 700,000 to 950,000 distinct CDR3 sequences, less than 20% of which show up once; approximately 5% is in the top ten. This clonotype was counted between two and nine times. Its cognate antigen is unknown. This sequence was found in a male patient younger than 18 who had a stem cell transplant for acute lymphoblastic leukemia, so the T cells may come from the graft donor. The chain uses TRBV9 and TRBJ2-3, with D maybe TRBD2 (5 bases). The starting material was PBMCs, mostly from graft donor cells, obtained 360 days after TCRalphabeta/CD19-depleted stem cell transplant. CDR3 DNA: TGTGCCAGCAGCTCCCGGCTAGCAGCAGATACGCAGTATTTT. Translated, it gives CASSSRLAADTQYF.